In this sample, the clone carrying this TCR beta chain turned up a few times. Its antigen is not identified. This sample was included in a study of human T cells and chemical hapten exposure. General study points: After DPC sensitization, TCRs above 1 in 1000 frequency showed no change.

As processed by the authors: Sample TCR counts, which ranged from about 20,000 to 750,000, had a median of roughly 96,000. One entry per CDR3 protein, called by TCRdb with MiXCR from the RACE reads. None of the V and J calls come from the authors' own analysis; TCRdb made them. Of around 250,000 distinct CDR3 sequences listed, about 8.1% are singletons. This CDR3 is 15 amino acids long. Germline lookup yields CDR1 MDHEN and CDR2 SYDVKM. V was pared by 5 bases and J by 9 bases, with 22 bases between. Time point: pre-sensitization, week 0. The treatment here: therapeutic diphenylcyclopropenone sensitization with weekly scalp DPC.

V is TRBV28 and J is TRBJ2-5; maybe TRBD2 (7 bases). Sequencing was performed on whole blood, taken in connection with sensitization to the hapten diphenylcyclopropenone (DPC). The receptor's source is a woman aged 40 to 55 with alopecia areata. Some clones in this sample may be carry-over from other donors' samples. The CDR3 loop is CASSLVAGAMGPQYF. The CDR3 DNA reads TGTGCCAGCAGTCTCGTCGCGGGGGCCATGGGGCCCCAGTACTTC.